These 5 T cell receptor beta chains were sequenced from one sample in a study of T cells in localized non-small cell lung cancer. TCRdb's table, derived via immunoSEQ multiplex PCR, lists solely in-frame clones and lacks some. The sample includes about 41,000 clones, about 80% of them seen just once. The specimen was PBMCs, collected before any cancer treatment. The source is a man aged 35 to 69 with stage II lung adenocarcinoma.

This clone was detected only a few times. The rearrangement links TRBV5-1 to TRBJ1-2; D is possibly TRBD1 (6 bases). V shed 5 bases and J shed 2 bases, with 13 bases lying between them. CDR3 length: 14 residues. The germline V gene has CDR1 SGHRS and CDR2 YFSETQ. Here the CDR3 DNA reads TGCGCCAGCAGTATACAGGGCTTAAACTATGGCTACACCTTC. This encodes CASSIQGLNYGYTF.

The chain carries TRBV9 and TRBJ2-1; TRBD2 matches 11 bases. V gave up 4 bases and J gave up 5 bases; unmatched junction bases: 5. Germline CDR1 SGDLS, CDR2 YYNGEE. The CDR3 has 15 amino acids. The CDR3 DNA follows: TGTGCCAGCAGCACTAGCGGGAGTCGGAACAATGAGCAGTTCTTC. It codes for CASSTSGSRNNEQFF.

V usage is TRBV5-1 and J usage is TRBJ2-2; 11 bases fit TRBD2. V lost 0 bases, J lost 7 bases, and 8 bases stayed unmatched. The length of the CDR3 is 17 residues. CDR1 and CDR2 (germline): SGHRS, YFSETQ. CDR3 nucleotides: TGCGCCAGCAGCTTGGCCGTCACCGGGACTAGCGGCGGGGAGCTGTTTTTT. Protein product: CASSLAVTGTSGGELFF.

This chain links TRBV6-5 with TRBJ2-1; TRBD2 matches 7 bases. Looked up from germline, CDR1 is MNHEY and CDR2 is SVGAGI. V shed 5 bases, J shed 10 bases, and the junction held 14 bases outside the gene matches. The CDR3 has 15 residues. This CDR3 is CASSGGPAGIREQFF. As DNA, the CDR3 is TGTGCCAGCAGTGGGGGACCAGCGGGAATTAGGGAGCAGTTCTTC.

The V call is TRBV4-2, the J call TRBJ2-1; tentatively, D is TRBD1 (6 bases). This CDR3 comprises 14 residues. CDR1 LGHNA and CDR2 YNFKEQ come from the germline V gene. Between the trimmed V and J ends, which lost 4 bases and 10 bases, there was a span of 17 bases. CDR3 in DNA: TGTGCCAGCAGCCCGAGTGGAGGACAGTTCGAGCAGTTCTTC. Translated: CASSPSGGQFEQFF.